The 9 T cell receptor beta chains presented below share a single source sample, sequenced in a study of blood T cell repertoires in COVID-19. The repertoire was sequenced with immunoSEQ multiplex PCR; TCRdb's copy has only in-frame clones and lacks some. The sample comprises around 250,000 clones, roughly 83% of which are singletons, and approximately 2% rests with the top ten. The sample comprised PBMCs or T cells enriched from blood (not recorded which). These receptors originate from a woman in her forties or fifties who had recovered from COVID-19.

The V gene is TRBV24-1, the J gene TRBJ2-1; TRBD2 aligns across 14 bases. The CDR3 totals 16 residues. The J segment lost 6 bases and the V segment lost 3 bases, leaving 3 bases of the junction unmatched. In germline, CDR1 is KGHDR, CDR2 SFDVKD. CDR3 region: CATSDPGLAGGNEQFF. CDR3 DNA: TGTGCCACCAGTGATCCCGGACTAGCGGGGGGCAATGAGCAGTTCTTC.

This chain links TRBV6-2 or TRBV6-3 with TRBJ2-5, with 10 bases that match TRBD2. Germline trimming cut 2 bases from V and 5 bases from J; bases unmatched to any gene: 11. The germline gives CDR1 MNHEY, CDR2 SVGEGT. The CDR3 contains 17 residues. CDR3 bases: TGTGCCAGCAGTTACGTACTAGCGGGGATTGATAGGGAGACCCAGTACTTC. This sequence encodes CASSYVLAGIDRETQYF.

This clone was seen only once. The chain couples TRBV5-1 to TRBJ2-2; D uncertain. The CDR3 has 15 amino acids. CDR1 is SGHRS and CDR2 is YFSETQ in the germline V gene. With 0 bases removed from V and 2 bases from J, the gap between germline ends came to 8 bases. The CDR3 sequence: CASSLGIFNTGELFF. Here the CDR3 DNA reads TGCGCCAGCAGCTTGGGTATATTTAACACCGGGGAGCTGTTTTTT.

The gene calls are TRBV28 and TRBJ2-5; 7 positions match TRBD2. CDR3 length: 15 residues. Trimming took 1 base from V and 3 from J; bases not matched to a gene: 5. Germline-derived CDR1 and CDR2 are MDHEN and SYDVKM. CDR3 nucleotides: TGTGCCAGCAGTTTATTGCTAGCGGTGAAAGAGACCCAGTACTTC. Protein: CASSLLLAVKETQYF.

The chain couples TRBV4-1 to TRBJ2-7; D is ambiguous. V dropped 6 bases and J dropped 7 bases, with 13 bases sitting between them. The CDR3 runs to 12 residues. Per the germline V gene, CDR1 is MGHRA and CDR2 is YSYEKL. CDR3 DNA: TGCGCCAGCAGTGCAGACAACCGGGAGCAGTACTTC. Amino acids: CASSADNREQYF.

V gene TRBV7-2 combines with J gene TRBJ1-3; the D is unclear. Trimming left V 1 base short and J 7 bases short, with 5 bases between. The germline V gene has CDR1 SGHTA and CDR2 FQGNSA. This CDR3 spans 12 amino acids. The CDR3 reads CASSLGANTIYF. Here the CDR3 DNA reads TGTGCCAGCAGCTTAGGGGCGAACACCATATATTTT.

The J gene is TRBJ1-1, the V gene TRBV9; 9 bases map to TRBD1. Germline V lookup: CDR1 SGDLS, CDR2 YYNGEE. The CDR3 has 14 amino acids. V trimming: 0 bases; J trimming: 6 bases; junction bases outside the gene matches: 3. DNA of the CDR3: TGTGCCAGCAGCGTAGGACAGGGGGTAGCTGAAGCTTTCTTT. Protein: CASSVGQGVAEAFF.

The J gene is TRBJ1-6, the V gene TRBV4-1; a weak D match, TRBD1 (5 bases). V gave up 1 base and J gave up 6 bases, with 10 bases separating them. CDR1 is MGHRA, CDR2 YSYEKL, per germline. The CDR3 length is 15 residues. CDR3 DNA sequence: TGCGCCAGCAGCCAAGTTGGGGGGGGTAATTCACCCCTCCACTTT. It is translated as CASSQVGGGNSPLHF.

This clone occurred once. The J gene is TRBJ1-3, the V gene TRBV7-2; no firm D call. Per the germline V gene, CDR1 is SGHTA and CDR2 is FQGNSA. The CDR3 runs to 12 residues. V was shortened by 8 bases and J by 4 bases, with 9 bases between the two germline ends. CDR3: CASAGSGNTIYF. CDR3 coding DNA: TGTGCCAGCGCCGGGTCGGGAAACACCATATATTTT. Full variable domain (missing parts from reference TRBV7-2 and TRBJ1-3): GAGVSQSPSNKVTEKGKDVELRCDPISGHTALYWYRQSLGQGLEFLIYFQGNSAPDKSGLPSDRFSAERTGGSVSTLTIQRTQQEDSAVYLCASAGSGNTIYFGEGSWLTVV.